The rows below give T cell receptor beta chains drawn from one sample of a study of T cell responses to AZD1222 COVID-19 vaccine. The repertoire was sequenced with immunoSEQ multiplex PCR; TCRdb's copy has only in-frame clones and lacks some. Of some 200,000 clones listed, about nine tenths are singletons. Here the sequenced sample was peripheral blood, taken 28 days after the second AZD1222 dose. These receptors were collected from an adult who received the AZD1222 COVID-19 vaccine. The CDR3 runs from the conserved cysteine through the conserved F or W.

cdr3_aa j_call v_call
CASSHTVNYEQYF TRBJ2-7 TRBV19
CASSKETGSGNTIYF TRBJ1-3 TRBV21-1
CATSRDRMGSEQYF TRBJ2-7 TRBV15
CASSQPRLAGDTDTQYF TRBJ2-3 TRBV4-1
CASGRPGQGAFGYTF TRBJ1-2 TRBV25-1
CASSPRQGKETFF TRBJ1-1 TRBV6-2/TRBV6-3
CASSLSADSQYF TRBJ2-5 TRBV7-9
CASRDILYNEQFF TRBJ2-1 TRBV4-1
CASSLGTEGKLFF TRBJ1-4 TRBV7-2
CASSPATGYSYNEQFF TRBJ2-1 TRBV5-1
CASSEEGTEAFF TRBJ1-1 TRBV2
CASSLGSGETGELFF TRBJ2-2 TRBV5-1
CASSNIRDRGTDTQYF TRBJ2-3 TRBV2
CASRGASGPNNEQFF TRBJ2-1 TRBV5-5
CASSFQGGRTEAFF TRBJ1-1 TRBV6-5
CSASVAGDYGYTF TRBJ1-2 TRBV20-1
CASSTRGGNNEQFF TRBJ2-1 TRBV7-2
CASSRTTGGTGELFF TRBJ2-2 TRBV4-3
CASSQETSGGAIRETQYF TRBJ2-5 TRBV4-1
CASRQDPNTGELFF TRBJ2-2 TRBV7-2
CASSSGNYNEQFF TRBJ2-1 TRBV5-6
CSARDYKNEQYF TRBJ2-7 TRBV29-1
CAWSLGHQVPTDTQYF TRBJ2-3 TRBV30
CASSLGKEGTTSLAKNIQYF TRBJ2-4 TRBV19
CASSPTSGGSSGANVLTF TRBJ2-6 TRBV4-2
CASSRAGFTPEAFF TRBJ1-1 TRBV25-1
CASSYRGQGARTEAFF TRBJ1-1 TRBV6-5
CASSYGTGGNEQYF TRBJ2-7 TRBV6-5
CASGLVPDGELYSNQPQHF TRBJ1-5 TRBV12-5
CASSWLGGQETQYF TRBJ2-5 TRBV3-1/TRBV3-2
CASSVGGGRTATYEQYF TRBJ2-7 TRBV9
CASSVVGTDYNEQFF TRBJ2-1 TRBV9
CASSPDRGDKQYF TRBJ2-7 TRBV11-2
CASSVGRGGGANVLTF TRBJ2-6 TRBV9
CASSSRGETQYF TRBJ2-5 TRBV3-1/TRBV3-2
CAISEGGAVGYTF TRBJ1-2 TRBV10-3
CASSTDREAEAFF TRBJ1-1 TRBV19
CASSLSEREVYEQYF TRBJ2-7 TRBV4-1